This entry lists 21 T cell receptor beta chains sequenced from one sample in a study of long-term antiretroviral therapy in people with HIV. Version v3.0 of the immunoSEQ assay was performed at survey level. TCRdb's copy holds only in-frame clones and misses some; the assay was immunoSEQ multiplex PCR. The table lists 15,000 to 20,000 clones, 70% to 80% of them singletons. The starting material was unsorted PBMCs, obtained at the start of antiretroviral therapy, before treatment. The receptors were sampled from a man younger than 35 with HIV.

By share, this clone ranks as medium-sized. This rearrangement joins TRBV27 to TRBJ2-5; TRBD2 aligns across 9 bases. Unmatched junction bases numbered 17, after V lost 5 bases and J lost 4 bases. Germline V CDR1 and CDR2: MNHEY, SMNVEV (reference sequence). This CDR3 has 18 residues. The CDR3 loop is CASSLMARGLAMGETQYF. The CDR3 nucleotides are TGTGCCAGCAGTCTAATGGCGCGTGGACTAGCGATGGGAGAGACCCAGTACTTC.

The chain employs TRBV27 and TRBJ1-4; TRBD1 matches at 7 bases. The germline V gene has CDR1 MNHEY and CDR2 SMNVEV (reference sequence). Trimming at V came to 0 bases and at J to 6 bases, leaving 4 bases not matched to a gene. The CDR3 is 15 residues long. The CDR3 DNA follows: TGTGCCAGCAGTTTATCGCGGCAGGGGGATGAAAAACTGTTTTTT. Its protein is CASSLSRQGDEKLFF. The whole variable domain, filled in from reference TRBV27 and TRBJ1-4, reads EAQVTQNPRYLITVTGKKLTVTCSQNMNHEYMSWYRQDPGLGLRQIYYSMNVEVTDKGDVPEGYKVSRKEKRNFPLILESPSPNQTSLYFCASSLSRQGDEKLFFGSGTQLSVL.

The gene calls are TRBV28 and TRBJ2-3, with 8 bases that match TRBD2. Germline assignment: CDR1 MDHEN and CDR2 SYDVKM. The CDR3 has 15 residues. After removal of 5 bases from V and 6 bases from J, the junction contained 10 bases not matched to a gene. This chain's CDR3 is CASSPRGGPLDTQYF. In nucleotides, the CDR3 is TGTGCCAGCAGTCCTCGGGGGGGACCTTTGGATACGCAGTATTTT.

This chain uses TRBV28 with TRBJ1-2; D ambiguous. Trimming cost V 1 base and J 5 bases, with 8 bases left between them. This CDR3 spans 13 amino acids. Germline lookup yields CDR1 MDHEN and CDR2 SYDVKM. CDR3 bases: TGTGCCAGCAGTTTATTGACGGATTATGGCTACACCTTC. This encodes CASSLLTDYGYTF.

This clone was found once. This chain's CDR3 is CSVVGSSSETQYF. CDR3 sequence (DNA): TGCAGCGTTGTTGGGTCAAGCAGTGAGACCCAGTACTTC. V gene TRBV29-1 combines with J gene TRBJ2-5; D not resolved. Germline lookup yields CDR1 SQVTM and CDR2 ANQGSEA. There are 13 residues in the CDR3. V lost 4 bases, J lost 5 bases, and 14 bases lay in between.

The chain has TRBV6-5 and TRBJ1-4, with D unresolved. The CDR3 sequence is 15 residues long. Looked up from germline, CDR1 is MNHEY and CDR2 is SVGAGI. Trimming left V 2 bases short and J 0 bases short, with 7 bases between. The CDR3 coding sequence is TGTGCCAGCAGTTACGAGACTGCAACTAATGAAAAACTGTTTTTT. This gives the protein CASSYETATNEKLFF.

The CDR3 reads CASSLWGVNTEAFF. The CDR3 nucleotides are TGTGCCAGCAGCTTATGGGGCGTGAACACTGAAGCTTTCTTT. The chain recombines TRBV7-2 with TRBJ1-1, with D possibly matching TRBD1 (5 bases). This CDR3 is 14 amino acids long. V was cut by 2 bases and J by 0 bases, with 7 bases left in between. Germline-derived CDR1 and CDR2 are SGHTA and FQGNSA.

This chain links TRBV7-8 with TRBJ2-7; no definite D call. From germline, CDR1 is SGHVS and CDR2 FQNEAQ. There are 15 residues in the CDR3. V was cut by 0 bases and J by 3 bases, with 12 bases left in between. This CDR3 reads CASSLALGEGYEQYF. In DNA, the CDR3 is TGTGCCAGCAGCTTAGCCCTCGGCGAAGGCTACGAGCAGTACTTC.

The V gene is TRBV18, the J gene TRBJ1-5; no clear D gene. CDR1 is KGHSH, CDR2 LQKENI, per germline. The CDR3 is 13 residues long. Deletions cut 4 bases from V and 9 bases from J, with 13 bases between. The CDR3 sequence: CASSLDLGGPQHF. The CDR3 region has the DNA TGTGCCAGCTCACTCGATTTGGGAGGGCCCCAGCATTTT.

The chain carries TRBV5-4 and TRBJ2-7, with TRBD1 matching 7 bases. V lost 5 bases and J lost 0; bases outside the gene matches: 5. This CDR3 contains 14 residues. Germline V gives CDR1 SGHNT, CDR2 YYREEE (reference sequence). The DNA of the CDR3 is TGTGCCAGCAGTCGGGACAGCAGCTCCTACGAGCAGTACTTC. Its translation is CASSRDSSSYEQYF.

The V gene is TRBV10-3, the J gene TRBJ2-1; the D gene could be TRBD1 or TRBD2 (5 bases each). V was clipped by 3 bases and J by 4 bases, with 13 bases between them. Germline loops: CDR1 ENHRY, CDR2 SYGVKD. CDR3 length: 15 amino acids. The CDR3 spells CAISDRDGDYNEQFF. CDR3 bases: TGTGCCATCAGTGACCGGGACGGGGATTACAATGAGCAGTTCTTC.

This rearrangement joins TRBV29-1 to TRBJ1-3; D is perhaps TRBD1 (5 bases). Trimming took 2 bases from V and 2 from J, leaving 10 bases between them. CDR3 length: 14 amino acids. Looked up from germline, CDR1 is SQVTM and CDR2 is ANQGSEA. Here the CDR3 DNA reads TGCAGCGTTGAATGGGGGAGCGCTGGAAACACCATATATTTT. This translates into CSVEWGSAGNTIYF.

The chain employs TRBV6-1 and TRBJ1-4; no clear D. V lost 6 bases, J lost 1 base, and 9 bases lay in between. Germline CDR1 is MNHNS and CDR2 is SASEGT. The CDR3 extends over 14 amino acids. The CDR3 DNA is TGTGCCAGCAGGAGTGGACTAACTAATGAAAAACTGTTTTTT. Translating gives CASRSGLTNEKLFF.

The chain is built from TRBV5-1 and TRBJ2-2, with TRBD1 matching 7 bases. This CDR3 comprises 14 residues. Germline CDR1 is SGHRS and CDR2 is YFSETQ. With V trimmed by 0 bases and J by 5 bases, 1 base remained unmatched. The CDR3 DNA follows: TGCGCCAGCAGCTTGGTGACAGGGACCGGGGAGCTGTTTTTT. Translating gives CASSLVTGTGELFF. Looking up the rest from reference TRBV5-1 and TRBJ2-2 gives the full variable domain: KAGVTQTPRYLIKTRGQQVTLSCSPISGHRSVSWYQQTPGQGLQFLFEYFSETQRNKGNFPGRFSGRQFSNSRSEMNVSTLELGDSALYLCASSLVTGTGELFFGEGSRLTVL.

The gene calls are TRBV28 and TRBJ1-2, with 8 bases aligning to TRBD1. Germline CDR1 is MDHEN and CDR2 is SYDVKM. The CDR3 runs to 16 residues. J gave up 6 bases and V 5 bases, and 14 bases lay outside the gene matches. The CDR3 coding sequence is TGTGCCAGCAGTCTAGTCGGACAGGGTGGGACGCATGGCTACACCTTC. Protein product: CASSLVGQGGTHGYTF.

This clone was recorded a few times. The chain combines TRBV28 with TRBJ1-4; D may be TRBD1 (6 bases). CDR3 length: 15 residues. Trimming left V 3 bases short and J 8 bases short, with 16 bases between. Germline V lookup: CDR1 MDHEN, CDR2 SYDVKM. CDR3 coding DNA: TGTGCCAGCAGTTTGGGTGGAACAGGGAAGGAAAAACTGTTTTTT. As protein: CASSLGGTGKEKLFF.

The CDR3 DNA is TGCGCCAGCAGCATAGGGGACAGTACCACCGGGGAGCTGTTTTTT. Protein product: CASSIGDSTTGELFF. The rearrangement uses TRBV5-1 and TRBJ2-2; TRBD1 matches 7 bases. Germline V gives CDR1 SGHRS, CDR2 YFSETQ. The V gene end was trimmed by 4 bases and the J gene end by 4 bases; junction bases not matched to a gene: 7. The CDR3 covers 15 residues.

The CDR3 is CAISETSGLSYNEQFF. The DNA of the CDR3 is TGTGCCATCAGTGAAACTAGCGGCCTCTCCTACAATGAGCAGTTCTTC. The V gene is TRBV10-3, the J gene TRBJ2-1, with 8 bases that match TRBD2. This CDR3 has 16 residues. J gave up 0 bases and V 3 bases, and 4 bases lay outside the gene matches. Looked up from germline, CDR1 is ENHRY and CDR2 is SYGVKD.

This chain joins TRBV29-1 and TRBJ2-3; a weak D match, TRBD2 (5 bases). V lost 3 bases and J lost 3, with 13 bases in between. Per the germline V gene, CDR1 is SQVTM and CDR2 is ANQGSEA. This CDR3 has 14 amino acids. The CDR3 reads CSVEAGRLTDTQYF. In DNA form, the CDR3 reads TGCAGCGTTGAGGCGGGTCGATTGACAGATACGCAGTATTTT.

The chain is built from TRBV28 and TRBJ2-2; a weak D match, TRBD2 (6 bases). Deletions cut 5 bases from V and 3 bases from J, with 19 bases between. The CDR3 has 17 amino acids. Germline lookup yields CDR1 MDHEN and CDR2 SYDVKM. The CDR3 bases are TGTGCCAGCAGTCCCCGGGGGTTCCGGAAGTACACCGGGGAGCTGTTTTTT. This encodes CASSPRGFRKYTGELFF.

The table lists this clone with a count of one. The genes are TRBV5-6 and TRBJ2-1; the D call may be TRBD1 or TRBD2 (7 bases each). Trimming pared 2 bases from V and 5 bases from J, leaving 26 bases between. The germline CDR1 and CDR2 sequences are SGHDT and YYEEEE. The CDR3 extends over 19 amino acids. CDR3: CASSFLGGGWGQRNNEQFF. CDR3 nucleotide sequence: TGTGCCAGCAGCTTCTTGGGAGGGGGTTGGGGACAGAGAAACAATGAGCAGTTCTTC.